This record concerns one T cell receptor beta chain sequence. The specificity of this receptor is unknown. The input lacks base qualities; no much larger clone sits a single base away. This sample is part of a study of T-cell reconstitution after alpha-beta-depleted transplantation in children (dated by TCRdb to 2016 to 2017). Notes on the research overall: T-cell immune reconstitution after TCRalphabeta/CD19-depleted allogeneic hematopoietic cell transplantation in children was quantitatively tracked in the study by means of TCR repertoire profiling.

Receptors were amplified or captured by PCR. TCRdb records Illumina HiSeq 2500 as the sequencer. TCR library preparation used molecular barcoding, with unique molecular identifiers applied to normalize quantification of the TCRbeta repertoire. TCRdb reprocessed the public reads (quality trimming at Q25 with fastp, clone calling with MiXCR) and kept in-frame beta chains. CDR3 protein duplicates are merged, each entry listing the most common genes and DNA. In this sample the table shows 400,000 to 500,000 distinct CDR3 sequences, approximately 10% of which occur a single time. The ten largest clonotypes hold approximately 5% of the sample. This specimen consisted of PBMCs from the stem cell graft donor, obtained from the stem cell graft. The receptor's source is a human donor who donated a stem cell graft to a child with acute myeloid leukemia.

The CDR3 sequence is CASSVGLGTQYF. The nucleotides read TGTGCCAGCAGCGTTGGGCTGGGTACGCAGTATTTT. The chain uses TRBV5-6 and TRBJ2-3, with no reliable assignment of the D segment. The CDR3 sequence holds 12 residues, the cysteine and phenylalanine included. The kept DNA is CDR3 alone, 36 bases in frame from the first base. Via the germline V gene, CDR1 is SGHDT and CDR2 YYEEEE. Deletion took 4 bases off V and 8 bases off J, with a span of 11 bases between the germline ends.